This TCR beta chain was sequenced for a study of cytomegalovirus exposure and HLA in healthy donors. The PCR had 60 Vbeta and 13 Jbeta primers. Original analysis: Per a later analysis, the number of unique TCR beta chains was some 80 million, of which about 10 million were shared. Repertoires were generated with immunoSEQ multiplex PCR, while TCRdb's copy carries only in-frame clones and drops some. Clonal size and the V and J genes are those of that table, whereas D and trimming came from the DNA. Of some 130,000 clones in the sample, 60% to 85% are singletons; the top ten hold over 1.3%. Healthy bone marrow donors made up the donor group. This clone came up once. As yet, its antigen is unknown. Study-wide results and limits: A few chains tied to CMV proved CMV antigen-specific in vitro.

The source of this sequence is a woman in her thirties or forties in good health and CMV-seronegative. The specimen was PBMCs.

CDR3: CASSFERGIKNEQFF. CDR3 DNA: TGTGCCAGCAGTTTTGAGCGGGGGATCAAGAATGAGCAGTTCTTC. This chain joins TRBV28 and TRBJ2-1, with TRBD2 matching 8 bases. The CDR3 length is 15 residues. V was pared by 3 bases and J by 7 bases, with 8 bases of the junction left unmatched. CDR1 and CDR2 from the germline V gene are MDHEN and SYDVKM.